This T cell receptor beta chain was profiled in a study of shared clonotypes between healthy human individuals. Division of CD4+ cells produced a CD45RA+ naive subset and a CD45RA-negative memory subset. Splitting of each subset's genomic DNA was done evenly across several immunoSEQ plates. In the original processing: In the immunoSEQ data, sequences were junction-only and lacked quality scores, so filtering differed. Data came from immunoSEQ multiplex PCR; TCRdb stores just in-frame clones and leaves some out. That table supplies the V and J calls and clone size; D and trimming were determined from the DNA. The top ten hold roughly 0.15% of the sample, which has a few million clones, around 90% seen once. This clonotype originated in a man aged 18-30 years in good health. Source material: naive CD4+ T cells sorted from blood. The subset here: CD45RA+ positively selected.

CDR3 sequence: CASSSSGRAADTQYF. CDR3 sequence (DNA): TGTGCCAGCAGCAGTAGCGGGAGAGCGGCAGATACGCAGTATTTT. The chain couples TRBV2 to TRBJ2-3; 9 bases map to TRBD2. The CDR3 is 15 amino acids. CDR1 is SNHLY and CDR2 is FYNNEI in the germline V gene. The trim removed 6 bases at V and 4 bases at J, leaving 8 bases unmatched.